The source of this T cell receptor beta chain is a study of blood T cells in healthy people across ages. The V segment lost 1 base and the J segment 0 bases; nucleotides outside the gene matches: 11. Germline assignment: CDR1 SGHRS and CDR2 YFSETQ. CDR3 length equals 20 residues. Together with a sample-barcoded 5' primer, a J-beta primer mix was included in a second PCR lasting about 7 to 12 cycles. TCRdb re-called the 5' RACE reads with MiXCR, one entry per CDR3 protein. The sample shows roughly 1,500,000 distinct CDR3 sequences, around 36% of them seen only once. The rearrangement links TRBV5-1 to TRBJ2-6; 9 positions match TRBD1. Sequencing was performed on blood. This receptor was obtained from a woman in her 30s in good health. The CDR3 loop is CASSLFGKQGAVSGANVLTF. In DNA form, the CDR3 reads TGCGCCAGCAGCTTGTTCGGTAAACAGGGGGCTGTCTCTGGGGCCAACGTCCTGACTTTC.